This passage covers 5 T cell receptor beta chains from one sample sequenced in a study of human T cells and chemical hapten exposure. TCRdb re-called the RACE reads through MiXCR, storing one row per CDR3 protein. The sample consists of about 140,000 distinct CDR3 sequences, roughly 10% of them appearing once. Time point of the sample: patch test 2, 6 weeks after DPC sensitization. Treatment given: therapeutic diphenylcyclopropenone sensitization with weekly scalp DPC. The sample consisted of whole blood, taken in connection with sensitization to the hapten diphenylcyclopropenone (DPC). The receptors originated from a woman aged 45-60 years with alopecia areata. Some clones in this sample may be carry-over from other donors' samples.

Only a few counts were recorded for this clonotype. The chain combines TRBV12-3 or TRBV12-4 with TRBJ2-1, with TRBD2 identical over 11 bases. The CDR3 consists of 15 residues. The junction had 5 bases not matched to a gene; V was cut back by 5 bases and J by 5 bases. This CDR3 reads CASSLRLAGHNEQFF. The CDR3 coding sequence is TGTGCCAGCAGTCTTAGACTAGCGGGGCACAATGAGCAGTTCTTC.

The chain is built from TRBV12-3 or TRBV12-4 and TRBJ2-7, with TRBD1 matching over 8 bases. The CDR3 runs to 15 residues. V shed 5 bases and J 4 bases; nucleotides not matched to a gene: 10. The CDR3 sequence is CASSRRGTGYYEQYF. The CDR3 DNA reads as TGTGCCAGCAGTCGTAGGGGGACAGGTTATTACGAGCAGTACTTC.

This rearrangement joins TRBV20-1 to TRBJ2-7; no clear D gene. The CDR3 runs 12 residues. Germline V CDR1 and CDR2: DFQATT, SNEGSKA (reference sequence). V dropped 2 bases and J dropped 3 bases, with 8 bases sitting between them. The CDR3 spells CSARPAIYEQYF. The CDR3 coding sequence is TGCAGTGCTAGACCCGCCATCTACGAGCAGTACTTC.

This clonotype was observed a handful of times. The chain joins TRBV5-4 to TRBJ1-6; D not resolved. CDR1 and CDR2 from the germline V gene are SGHNT and YYREEE (reference sequence). This CDR3 has 16 amino acids. The germline V and J ends were trimmed by 2 bases and 0 bases, with 9 bases remaining between them. The CDR3 DNA follows: TGTGCCAGCAGCTTAGGAGGGTTCTCCTATAATTCACCCCTCCACTTT. Amino acids: CASSLGGFSYNSPLHF. The full variable domain, in which reference TRBV5-4 and TRBJ1-6 provide the parts outside the CDR3, is ETGVTQSPTHLIKTRGQQVTLRCSSQSGHNTVSWYQQALGQGPQFIFQYYREEENGRGNFPPRFSGLQFPNYSSELNVNALELDDSALYLCASSLGGFSYNSPLHFGNGTRLTVT.

The genes are TRBV6-5 and TRBJ2-7, with no clear D. V was pared by 1 base and J by 0 bases, with 7 bases between. Looked up from germline, CDR1 is MNHEY and CDR2 is SVGAGI. This CDR3 has 14 residues. CDR3 residues: CASSYYPDSYEQYF. In DNA form, the CDR3 reads TGTGCCAGCAGTTACTATCCGGACTCCTACGAGCAGTACTTC.